The 20 T cell receptor beta chains below all came from one sample that was sequenced in a study of brain T cells in children with intractable seizures. Regarding time point: blood from clinic visit 5 months post-surgery; TSC patient then seizure free. Assay: immunoSEQ multiplex PCR; the TCRdb copy retains only in-frame clones and omits some. The table shows 340,000 or so clones, with over 90% occurring only once. Specimen: peripheral blood, collected approximately 5 months after surgery. Receptors were obtained from a boy in the first two years of life with tuberous sclerosis and intractable seizures.

The rearrangement joins TRBV11-3 to TRBJ2-7; 13 bases align to TRBD2. Germline V gene data show CDR1 as SGHNT and CDR2 as YENEEA. The CDR3 has 19 amino acids. V shed 5 bases, J shed 3 bases, and the junction held 16 bases outside the gene matches. In DNA, the CDR3 is TGTGCCAGCAGCAGATTAGGGACTAGCGGGATCCGTTCAGACTACGAGCAGTACTTC. Translating gives CASSRLGTSGIRSDYEQYF.

This chain joins TRBV2 and TRBJ2-1, with D possibly matching TRBD2 (6 bases). Deletions cut 6 bases from V and 15 bases from J, with 21 bases between. The germline V gene has CDR1 SNHLY and CDR2 FYNNEI. There are 13 residues in the CDR3. CDR3 nucleotide sequence: TGTGCCAGCAGCCAAACCAGCCGGGACTCCCCGTTCTTC. Translated, it gives CASSQTSRDSPFF. Drawing the rest from reference TRBV2 and TRBJ2-1, the complete variable domain is EPEVTQTPSHQVTQMGQEVILRCVPISNHLYFYWYRQILGQKVEFLVSFYNNEISEKSEIFDDQFSVERPDGSNFTLKIRSTKLEDSAMYFCASSQTSRDSPFFGPGTRLTVL.

The chain employs TRBV10-3 and TRBJ1-1; the match to TRBD1 covers 9 bases. The CDR3 is 15 amino acids. Germline assignment: CDR1 ENHRY and CDR2 SYGVKD. J lost 5 bases, V lost 7 bases, and 11 bases had no gene match. CDR3 sequence: CAITDTQGAGTEAFF. CDR3 DNA sequence: TGTGCCATCACCGATACACAGGGGGCTGGGACTGAAGCTTTCTTT.

V gene TRBV5-8 combines with J gene TRBJ2-3; 8 nucleotides align to TRBD1. Per germline, CDR1 SGHTS and CDR2 YDEGEE. With V trimmed by 3 bases and J by 3 bases, 6 bases remained unmatched. The CDR3 loop spans 15 amino acids. The CDR3 sequence is CASSSGQGMTDTQYF. CDR3 bases: TGTGCCAGCAGCTCCGGACAGGGTATGACAGATACGCAGTATTTT.

This chain connects TRBV4-2 to TRBJ2-7; 9 bases line up with TRBD2. Germline CDR1 is LGHNA and CDR2 is YNFKEQ. Trimming cost V 1 base and J 2 bases; bases outside gene matches: 3. The CDR3 contains 15 residues. CDR3 amino acids: CASSQAAGGPYEQYF. CDR3 coding DNA: TGTGCCAGCAGCCAAGCGGCGGGGGGGCCCTACGAGCAGTACTTC.

J is TRBJ2-2 and V is TRBV5-1; 12 nucleotides agree with TRBD2. This CDR3 comprises 19 residues. J was trimmed by 1 base and V by 0 bases; bases with no gene match: 7. CDR1 is SGHRS, CDR2 YFSETQ, per germline. The CDR3 coding sequence is TGCGCCAGCAGCTTGGGAAAAGCGACTAGCGGGGGGAACACCGGGGAGCTGTTTTTT. As protein: CASSLGKATSGGNTGELFF.

The CDR3 here is CATSRDRGSGANVLTF. DNA of the CDR3: TGTGCCACCAGCAGAGACAGGGGCTCTGGGGCCAACGTCCTGACTTTC. The genes are TRBV15 and TRBJ2-6; tentative D call: TRBD1 (6 bases). CDR3 size: 16 residues. CDR1 and CDR2 from the germline V gene are LNHNV and YYDKDF (reference sequence). With 0 bases removed from V and 0 bases from J, the gap between germline ends came to 6 bases.

V gene TRBV30 combines with J gene TRBJ1-3; the D gene is possibly TRBD1 (5 bases). The CDR3 length is 14 residues. Germline CDR1 is GTSNPN and CDR2 is SVGIG (reference sequence). The ends were cut back, 0 bases at V and 2 bases at J, with 8 bases in the middle. In nucleotides, the CDR3 is TGTGCCTGGAGTGTGGGGGGACCTGGAAACACCATATATTTT. Residues: CAWSVGGPGNTIYF.

This chain connects TRBV19 to TRBJ2-7, with 14 nucleotides matching TRBD2. This CDR3 is built from 17 residues. Germline V gene data show CDR1 as LNHDA and CDR2 as SQIVND (reference sequence). The V and J ends lost 3 bases and 4 bases, in that order; junction bases with no gene match: 8. This CDR3 reads CASSIGGTSGRMYEQYF. The CDR3 bases are TGTGCCAGTAGTATTGGCGGGACTAGCGGGAGAATGTACGAGCAGTACTTC.

V gene TRBV5-4 combines with J gene TRBJ2-2; weak D call: TRBD1 (5 bases). Germline loops: CDR1 SGHNT, CDR2 YYREEE (reference sequence). The CDR3 length is 14 residues. The V end lost 7 bases, the J end lost 6 bases, and 16 bases lay between the germline ends. Here the CDR3 DNA reads TGTGCCAGCGGCACAGGTGATGCGGCCGGGGAGCTGTTTTTT. As protein: CASGTGDAAGELFF.

The J gene is TRBJ2-2, the V gene TRBV27, with D hard to call. This CDR3 is built from 14 residues. V lost 10 bases and J 3 bases, leaving 15 bases between the germline ends. Germline CDR1 reads MNHEY; CDR2 reads SMNVEV (reference sequence). The CDR3 reads CATGGNRYTGELFF. Here the CDR3 DNA reads TGTGCCACCGGCGGTAATCGGTACACCGGGGAGCTGTTTTTT.

J is TRBJ1-1 and V is TRBV16; D call uncertain. Germline assignment: CDR1 KGHSY and CDR2 FQNENV. This CDR3 has 12 amino acids. V was pared by 3 bases and J by 6 bases, with 8 bases between. CDR3 residues: CASSHAGPEAFF. The CDR3, as DNA: TGTGCCAGCAGCCATGCCGGGCCTGAAGCTTTCTTT.

The chain carries TRBV10-2 and TRBJ2-7; 7 nucleotides line up with TRBD1. The CDR3 has 15 amino acids. Germline V gene sequence: CDR1 WSHSY, CDR2 SAAADI. V shed 0 bases, J shed 3 bases, and the junction held 5 bases outside the gene matches. The CDR3 loop is CASSESTGKVYEQYF. DNA for the CDR3: TGCGCCAGCAGTGAGTCGACAGGGAAGGTCTACGAGCAGTACTTC.

The chain links TRBV7-8 to TRBJ2-7, with 9 nucleotides matching TRBD1. Germline V gene lookup returns CDR1 SGHVS and CDR2 FQNEAQ. J was trimmed by 9 bases and V by 0 bases; bases with no gene match: 12. The CDR3 is made up of 16 amino acids. DNA of the CDR3: TGTGCCAGCAGCTTAGCCGCCGGTGGGGGACAGGGTGGGCAGTACTTC. Encoded protein: CASSLAAGGGQGGQYF.

The chain recombines TRBV7-9 with TRBJ1-4; D remains unclear. Germline CDR1 is SEHNR and CDR2 is FQNEAQ (reference sequence). CDR3 length: 15 amino acids. V was cut by 4 bases and J by 5 bases, with 14 bases left in between. The CDR3 sequence: CASSSLGAGNEKLFF. For the CDR3, the DNA is TGTGCCAGCAGCTCCCTCGGTGCGGGCAATGAAAAACTGTTTTTT.

V gene TRBV15 combines with J gene TRBJ2-5; TRBD1 might be the D (6 bases). This CDR3 is 15 amino acids long. Trimming left V 1 base short and J 3 bases short, with 12 bases between. Germline V gives CDR1 LNHNV, CDR2 YYDKDF (reference sequence). The CDR3 here is CATSRAGVGEETQYF. The CDR3 DNA follows: TGTGCCACCAGCAGAGCAGGGGTGGGCGAAGAGACCCAGTACTTC.

In this sample, this clone turned up once. The gene calls are TRBV30 and TRBJ1-3, with D maybe TRBD1 (5 bases). V lost 5 bases and J 10 bases, leaving 15 bases between the germline ends. CDR3 length: 12 amino acids. Germline loops: CDR1 GTSNPN, CDR2 SVGIG (reference sequence). The CDR3 nucleotides read TGTGCCTGGGAGGGACTATTAGGGACCATATATTTT. Protein product: CAWEGLLGTIYF.

The chain combines TRBV19 with TRBJ1-5; D remains unclear. V lost 1 base and J lost 4, with 11 bases in between. This CDR3 is built from 15 residues. CDR1 and CDR2 (germline): LNHDA, SQIVND (reference sequence). The chain's CDR3 is CASSIGVQPNQPQHF. The DNA for the CDR3 is TGTGCCAGTAGTATAGGGGTACAGCCTAATCAGCCCCAGCATTTT.

The V and J genes are TRBV2 and TRBJ2-3; TRBD1 aligns across 7 bases. CDR1 is SNHLY and CDR2 is FYNNEI in the germline V gene. The junction had 9 bases not matched to a gene; V was cut back by 6 bases and J by 0 bases. This CDR3 is built from 16 residues. CDR3 sequence reads: CASRGGLLVSTDTQYF. In DNA, the CDR3 is TGTGCCAGCAGAGGGGGCCTACTTGTTAGCACAGATACGCAGTATTTT.

There are a few counts of this clone. This chain links TRBV9 with TRBJ1-6; D is undetermined. The V and J ends lost 0 bases and 8 bases respectively, with 6 bases between them. The CDR3 covers 13 residues. CDR1 is SGDLS and CDR2 is YYNGEE in the germline V gene. The CDR3 protein is CASSVDRDSPLHF. The CDR3 DNA is TGTGCCAGCAGCGTAGACAGAGATTCACCCCTCCACTTT.